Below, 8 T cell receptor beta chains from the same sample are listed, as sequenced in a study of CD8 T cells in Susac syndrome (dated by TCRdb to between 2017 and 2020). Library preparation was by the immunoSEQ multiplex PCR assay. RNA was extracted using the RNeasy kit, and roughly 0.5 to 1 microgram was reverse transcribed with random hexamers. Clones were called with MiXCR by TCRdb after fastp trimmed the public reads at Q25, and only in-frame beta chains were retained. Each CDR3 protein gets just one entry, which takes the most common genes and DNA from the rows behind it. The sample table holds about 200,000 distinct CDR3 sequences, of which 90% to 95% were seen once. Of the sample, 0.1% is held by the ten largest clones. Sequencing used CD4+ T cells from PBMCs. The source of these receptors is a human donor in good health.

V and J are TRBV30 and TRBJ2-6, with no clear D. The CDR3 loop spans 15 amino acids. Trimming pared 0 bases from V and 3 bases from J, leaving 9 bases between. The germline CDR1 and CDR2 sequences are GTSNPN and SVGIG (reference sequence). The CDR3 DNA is TGTGCCTGGAGTGTAATGGGGATTGGGGCCAACGTCCTGACTTTC. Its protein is CAWSVMGIGANVLTF.

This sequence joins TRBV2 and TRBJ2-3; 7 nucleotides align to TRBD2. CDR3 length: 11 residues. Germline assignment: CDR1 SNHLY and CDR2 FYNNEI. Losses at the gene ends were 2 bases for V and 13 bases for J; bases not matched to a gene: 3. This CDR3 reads CASSELAVEYF. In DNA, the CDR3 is TGTGCCAGCAGTGAACTAGCGGTTGAGTATTTT. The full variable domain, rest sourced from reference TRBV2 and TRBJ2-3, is EPEVTQTPSHQVTQMGQEVILRCVPISNHLYFYWYRQILGQKVEFLVSFYNNEISEKSEIFDDQFSVERPDGSNFTLKIRSTKLEDSAMYFCASSELAVEYFGPGTRLTVL.

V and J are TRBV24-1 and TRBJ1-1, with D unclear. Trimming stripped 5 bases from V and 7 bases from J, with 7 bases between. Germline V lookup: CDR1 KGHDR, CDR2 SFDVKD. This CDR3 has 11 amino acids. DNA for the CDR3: TGTGCCACCAGTGCGCACAGTGAAGCTTTCTTT. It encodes CATSAHSEAFF.

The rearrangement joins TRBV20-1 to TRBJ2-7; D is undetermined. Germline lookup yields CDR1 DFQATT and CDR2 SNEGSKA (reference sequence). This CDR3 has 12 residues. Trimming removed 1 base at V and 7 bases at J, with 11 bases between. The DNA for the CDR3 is TGCAGTGCTAGAGCGGGTTTAGGGGAGCAGTACGTC. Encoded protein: CSARAGLGEQYV.

The CDR3 spells CASRRQGGETQYF. As DNA, the CDR3 is TGTGCCAGCAGAAGACAGGGAGGCGAGACCCAGTACTTC. The chain links TRBV3-1 to TRBJ2-5; D may be TRBD1 (7 bases). Germline values: CDR1 LGHDT, CDR2 YNNKEL (reference sequence). V was trimmed by 6 bases and J by 5 bases, leaving 13 bases between them. The CDR3 covers 13 residues.

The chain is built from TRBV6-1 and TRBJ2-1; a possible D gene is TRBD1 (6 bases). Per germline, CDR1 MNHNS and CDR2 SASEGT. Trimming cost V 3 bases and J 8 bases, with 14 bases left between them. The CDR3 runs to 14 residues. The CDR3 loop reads CASSDQEQGDEQFF. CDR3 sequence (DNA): TGTGCCAGCAGTGATCAAGAACAGGGCGATGAGCAGTTCTTC.

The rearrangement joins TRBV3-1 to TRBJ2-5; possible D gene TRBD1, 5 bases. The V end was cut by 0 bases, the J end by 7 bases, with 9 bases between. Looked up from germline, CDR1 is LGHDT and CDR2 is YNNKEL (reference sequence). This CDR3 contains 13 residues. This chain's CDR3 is CASSQDYTGTQYF. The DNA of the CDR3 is TGTGCCAGCAGCCAAGATTACACAGGGACCCAGTACTTC.

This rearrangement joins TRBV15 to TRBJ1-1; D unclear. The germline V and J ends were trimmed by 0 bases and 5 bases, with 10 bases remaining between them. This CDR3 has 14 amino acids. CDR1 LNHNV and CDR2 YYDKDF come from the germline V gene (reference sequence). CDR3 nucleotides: TGTGCCACCAGCAGAGATCGGAGGTTTACTGAAGCTTTCTTT. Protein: CATSRDRRFTEAFF.